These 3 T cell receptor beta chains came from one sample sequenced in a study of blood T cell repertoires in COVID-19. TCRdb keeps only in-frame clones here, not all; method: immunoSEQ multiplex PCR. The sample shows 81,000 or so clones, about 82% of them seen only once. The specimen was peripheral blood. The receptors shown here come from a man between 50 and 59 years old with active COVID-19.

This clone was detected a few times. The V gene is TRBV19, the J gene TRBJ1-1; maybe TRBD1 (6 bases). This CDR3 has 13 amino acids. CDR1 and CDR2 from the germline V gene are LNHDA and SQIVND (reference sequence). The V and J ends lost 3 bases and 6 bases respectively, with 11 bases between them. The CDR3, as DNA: TGTGCCAGTAGTATTTCGACAGGCGCTGAAGCTTTCTTT. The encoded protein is CASSISTGAEAFF.

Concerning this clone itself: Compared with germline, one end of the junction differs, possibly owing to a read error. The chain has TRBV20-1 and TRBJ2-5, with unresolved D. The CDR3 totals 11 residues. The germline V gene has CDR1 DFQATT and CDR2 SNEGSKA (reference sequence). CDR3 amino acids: CSATRQEAQYF. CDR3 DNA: TGCAGTGCTACGCGGCAAGAGGCCCAGTACTTC.

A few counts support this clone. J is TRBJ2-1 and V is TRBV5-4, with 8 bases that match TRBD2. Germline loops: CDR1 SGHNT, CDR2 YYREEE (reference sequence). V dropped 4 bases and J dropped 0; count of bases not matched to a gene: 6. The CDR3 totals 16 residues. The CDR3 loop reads CASSEWRGASYNEQFF. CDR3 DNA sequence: TGTGCCAGCAGCGAGTGGCGGGGGGCCTCCTACAATGAGCAGTTCTTC.